This TCR beta chain appears in the sequencing data of a study of blood T cell repertoires in COVID-19. Background on the study: From T cells, B-cell-depleted T cells, or PBMCs came the material, which was cDNA or gDNA.

Germline-derived CDR1 and CDR2 are LNHDA and SQIVND (reference sequence). The V and J ends lost 3 bases and 5 bases, in that order; junction bases with no gene match: 10. The CDR3 sequence is 16 residues long. Here immunoSEQ multiplex PCR was the method, and the copy in TCRdb shows in-frame clones only, minus some. The data hold about 13,000 clones, with around 90% observed a single time. This clone was recorded once. This receptor was obtained from a human donor in a cohort sampled during active COVID-19. The V call is TRBV19, the J call TRBJ2-5, with 9 bases fitting TRBD2. Source material: peripheral blood. This CDR3 reads CASSMAGGRRGETQYF. Written as DNA, the CDR3 is TGTGCCAGTAGTATGGCGGGAGGGCGCCGCGGGGAGACCCAGTACTTC.